These 17 T cell receptor beta chains came from one sample sequenced in a study of T cells in Graves' hyperthyroidism and ophthalmopathy. Amplified regions were TCR beta CDR3 sequences from RNA transcripts. The HTBI primer set was used in a first-round RT-PCR of the TCR CDR3. TCRdb reanalysed the multiplex PCR reads using MiXCR and keeps one entry per CDR3 protein. The table includes under 400,000 distinct CDR3 sequences, roughly 13% detected once. Sequencing used blood. Receptors originate from a woman aged 55-69 years with Graves' hyperthyroidism.

This clonotype was counted between two and nine times. Just one base apart from a much larger clone, this may be a read error. The gene calls are TRBV6-1 and TRBJ1-1; 7 bases match TRBD1. The CDR3 sequence is 14 residues long. V shed 5 bases, J shed 3 bases, and the junction held 6 bases outside the gene matches. Germline CDR1 reads MNHNS; CDR2 reads SASEGT. The CDR3 sequence is CASSPDREYTEAFF. DNA for the CDR3: TGTGCCAGCAGTCCTGACAGGGAGTACACTGAAGCTTTCTTT.

This clonotype came up a few times. This chain links TRBV15 with TRBJ2-7, with 9 bases identical to TRBD2. The ends lost 2 bases at V and 7 bases at J; junction bases unmatched: 3. CDR1 is LNHNV and CDR2 is YYDKDF in the germline V gene (reference sequence). The CDR3 runs to 13 residues. CDR3 DNA sequence: TGTGCCACCAGCAGACCTAGCGGGACTGAGCAGTACTTC. Protein: CATSRPSGTEQYF.

This clonotype has ten or more counts. The V and J genes are TRBV2 and TRBJ2-5; tentatively, D is TRBD1 (5 bases). The germline V gene encodes CDR1 SNHLY and CDR2 FYNNEI. The CDR3 totals 14 residues. V lost 6 bases to trimming and J lost 2 bases, with 13 bases between them. This CDR3 is CASSPRTTQETQYF. The CDR3 nucleotides are TGTGCCAGCAGCCCGAGGACAACTCAAGAGACCCAGTACTTC.

V is TRBV18 and J is TRBJ2-7, with TRBD1 identical over 9 bases. This CDR3 comprises 16 residues. V dropped 3 bases and J dropped 0; count of bases not matched to a gene: 6. Germline values: CDR1 KGHSH, CDR2 LQKENI. The CDR3: CASSPSGTGSSYEQYF. CDR3 DNA: TGTGCCAGCTCACCCTCGGGGACAGGGAGCTCCTACGAGCAGTACTTC.

This clonotype was detected many times. The rearrangement joins TRBV28 to TRBJ1-2, with a weak D call TRBD1 (6 bases). Trimming shortened V by 5 bases and J by 4 bases, and 29 bases separated the two germline ends. Germline V gives CDR1 MDHEN, CDR2 SYDVKM. There are 19 residues in the CDR3. The CDR3: CASSEGVWNSKEGGYGYTF. The CDR3, as DNA: TGTGCCAGCAGTGAGGGGGTCTGGAACTCCAAAGAAGGTGGCTATGGCTACACCTTC.

This clonotype was observed many times. The CDR3 here is CASRLTENYGYTF. CDR3 nucleotides: TGTGCCAGCAGGCTTACAGAGAACTATGGCTACACCTTC. The gene calls are TRBV12-3 or TRBV12-4 and TRBJ1-2, with unresolved D. This CDR3 has 13 residues. V was shortened by 6 bases and J by 2 bases, with 10 bases between the two germline ends.

About this clonotype: A much larger clone is a single base away; this may be a read error. Here the CDR3 omits its conserved ending phenylalanine or tryptophan, so a read error is the likely source. The CDR3 DNA is TGTGCCAGCAGCTCCCCACTAAGCGGGAGGATCTCTAGCACAGATACGCAGTATCTT. It translates to CASSSPLSGRISSTDTQYL. The chain joins TRBV7-2 to TRBJ2-3; 9 nucleotides align to TRBD2. V shed 4 bases, J shed 0 bases, and the junction held 14 bases outside the gene matches. The V gene's germline CDR1 is SGHTA and CDR2 FQGNSA. The CDR3 length is 19 residues.

The sample holds many counts of this clonotype. The rearrangement uses TRBV12-3 or TRBV12-4 and TRBJ1-2; 10 bases match TRBD1. This CDR3 has 15 amino acids. Trimming at V came to 5 bases and at J to 5 bases, leaving 8 bases not matched to a gene. As DNA, the CDR3 is TGTGCCAGCAGTCCTTACGGACAGGGGGTATATGGCTACACCTTC. Translated: CASSPYGQGVYGYTF.

This clonotype showed up many times. The junction departs from germline at one end; a sequencing error may be responsible. This chain links TRBV2 with TRBJ1-3; D is possibly TRBD1 (6 bases). Germline CDR1 reads SNHLY; CDR2 reads FYNNEI. The length of the CDR3 is 13 residues. The CDR3 loop is CASREGQGNTIYF. CDR3 coding DNA: TGTGCCAGCAGGGAAGGACAGGGAAACACCATATATTTT.

This clonotype occurred a few times. This sequence joins TRBV6-1 and TRBJ2-5; D possibly corresponds to TRBD2 (5 bases). The CDR3 consists of 14 residues. Looked up from germline, CDR1 is MNHNS and CDR2 is SASEGT. Trimming stripped 2 bases from V and 7 bases from J, with 14 bases between. CDR3 protein: CASSELAGLGTQYF. DNA of the CDR3: TGTGCCAGCAGTGAACTAGCTGGGTTAGGGACCCAGTACTTC.

J is TRBJ2-7 and V is TRBV5-1; D not certain. Trimming took 7 bases from V and 3 from J, leaving 14 bases between them. Germline assignment: CDR1 SGHRS and CDR2 YFSETQ. The CDR3 is 13 amino acids. The CDR3 nucleotides are TGCGCCAGCTCCGAGGTGGGGAACTACGAGCAGTACTTC. It is translated as CASSEVGNYEQYF.

In this sample, this clonotype turned up a few times. The chain carries TRBV11-3 and TRBJ2-2; D not certain. Trimming stripped 2 bases from V and 5 bases from J, with 9 bases between. Germline V CDR1 and CDR2: SGHNT, YENEEA. This CDR3 has 14 residues. The DNA for the CDR3 is TGTGCCAGCAGCTTACGTTCCGGTACCGGGGAGCTGTTTTTT. Translated: CASSLRSGTGELFF.

This clonotype was counted many times. V usage is TRBV2 and J usage is TRBJ2-3; 10 nucleotides agree with TRBD2. Losses at the gene ends were 6 bases for V and 6 bases for J; bases not matched to a gene: 3. Per the germline V gene, CDR1 is SNHLY and CDR2 is FYNNEI. The CDR3 has 13 residues. The CDR3: CASSRLAGDTQYF. For the CDR3, the DNA is TGTGCCAGCAGCCGACTAGCGGGTGATACGCAGTATTTT.

Worth noting for this clonotype: Just one base apart from a much larger clone, this may be a read error. The V and J genes are TRBV30 and TRBJ2-7; the D gene is possibly TRBD1 (5 bases). V was clipped by 8 bases and J by 1 base, with 12 bases between them. CDR1 and CDR2 (germline): GTSNPN, SVGIG (reference sequence). This CDR3 has 12 amino acids. The DNA of the CDR3 is TGTGCCGGGGCGTCTACTTCCTACGAGCAGTACTTC. It specifies CAGASTSYEQYF.

This clonotype has only a few counts. This may be a read error, as it is one base from a much larger clone. The rearrangement links TRBV2 to TRBJ1-1; tentative D call: TRBD1 (5 bases). This CDR3 comprises 14 residues. Per germline, CDR1 SNHLY and CDR2 FYNNEI. CDR3 sequence (DNA): TGTGCCAGCAATGAAAGTCGGCAGGGAGCTGAAGCTTTCTTT. It encodes CASNESRQGAEAFF.

In this sample, this clonotype turned up many times. The V gene is TRBV19, the J gene TRBJ2-1; 11 nucleotides agree with TRBD2. This CDR3 has 15 residues. J was trimmed by 8 bases and V by 4 bases; bases with no gene match: 7. Germline V gene data show CDR1 as LNHDA and CDR2 as SQIVND (reference sequence). The CDR3 DNA reads as TGTGCCAGTAGTAACGTAGCGGGAGGGTATGATGAGCAGTTCTTC. Protein sequence: CASSNVAGGYDEQFF.

At least ten counts were recorded for this clonotype. The gene calls are TRBV10-3 and TRBJ1-1; D not resolved. This CDR3 region has 14 residues. In germline, CDR1 is ENHRY, CDR2 SYGVKD. Trimming removed 7 bases at V and 5 bases at J, with 17 bases between. Here the CDR3 reads CAIKEEGRRTEAFF. DNA of the CDR3: TGTGCCATCAAGGAAGAAGGTCGGAGGACTGAAGCTTTCTTT.